The rows below give T cell receptor beta chains drawn from one sample of a study of blood T cell repertoires in COVID-19. TCRdb's copy holds only in-frame clones and misses some; the assay was immunoSEQ multiplex PCR. The sample has about 62,000 clones, 75% to 90% seen once. The sequenced material came from peripheral blood. Receptors originate from a woman aged 60-70 years with COVID-19, enrolled during active disease. CDR3s include the opening cysteine and the closing phenylalanine or tryptophan. The D gene is left open where the match is weak. Clone size is shown for a subset of rows, as once, few, many or a class of expanded clone.

CAWSRRGLEEKLFF	TGTGCCTGGAGCCGCCGAGGGCTCGAGGAAAAACTGTTTTTT	TRBJ1-4	-	-	TRBV30
CASNQPSRGQETQYF	TGTGCCAGCAACCAGCCCTCGAGAGGCCAAGAGACCCAGTACTTC	TRBJ2-5	-	-	TRBV3-1/TRBV3-2
CASSQGSDRGQGETQYF	TGCGCCAGCAGCCAAGGATCAGACAGGGGGCAAGGAGAGACCCAGTACTTC	TRBJ2-5	-	TRBD1	TRBV4-3
CASSQLAGVADTQYF	TGTGCCAGCAGTCAACTAGCGGGAGTTGCAGATACGCAGTATTTT	TRBJ2-3	few	TRBD2	TRBV6-2/TRBV6-3
CASSYSIQGDTEAFF	TGTGCCAGCAGTTACTCGATACAGGGAGACACTGAAGCTTTCTTT	TRBJ1-1	once	-	TRBV6-5
CASRTPKGERRQPQHF	TGTGCCAGCAGGACTCCAAAGGGGGAAAGGCGTCAGCCCCAGCATTTT	TRBJ1-5	-	-	TRBV6-6
CASSIGGGRLNTEAFF	TGTGCCAGTAGTATAGGGGGGGGACGGCTGAACACTGAAGCTTTCTTT	TRBJ1-1	-	-	TRBV19
CASSVTGNEQFF	TGTGCCAGTAGCGTTACAGGGAATGAGCAGTTCTTC	TRBJ2-1	-	-	TRBV19
CASSSQTGVTHGYTF	TGTGCCAGCAGCTCGCAGACAGGGGTTACACATGGCTACACCTTC	TRBJ1-2	-	TRBD1	TRBV7-2
CASSLSGRGFLAKNIQYF	TGTGCCAGCAGTCTCAGCGGGAGGGGGTTTTTAGCCAAAAACATTCAGTACTTC	TRBJ2-4	-	TRBD2	TRBV28
CASSLTGGTEAFF	TGTGCCAGCAGTTTGACAGGGGGCACTGAAGCTTTCTTT	TRBJ1-1	-	TRBD1	TRBV6-2/TRBV6-3
CASSDRAGTNEKLFF	TGTGCCAGTTCGGACAGGGCGGGAACTAATGAAAAACTGTTTTTT	TRBJ1-4	-	TRBD1	TRBV19
CASSPLPHTGRSNF	TGTGCCAGCAGCCCACTTCCCCACACGGGGAGGTCGAACTTC	TRBJ2-5	-	-	TRBV11-2
CASSSQGNEQYF	TGTGCCAGCAGCTCGCAGGGTAACGAGCAGTACTTC	TRBJ2-7	-	-	TRBV11-2
CASSWSGRLYEQYF	TGTGCCAGCAGTTGGAGCGGGAGACTCTACGAGCAGTACTTC	TRBJ2-7	-	TRBD2	TRBV27
CASSLDREQYF	TGTGCCAGCAGCTTAGACAGGGAGCAGTACTTC	TRBJ2-7	-	-	TRBV11-2
CASSPGHEQFF	TGTGCCAGCTCACCAGGCCATGAGCAGTTCTTC	TRBJ2-1	-	-	TRBV18
CASSQGGQGREQYF	TGCGCCAGCAGCCAAGGTGGACAGGGGCGGGAGCAGTACTTC	TRBJ2-7	-	TRBD1	TRBV4-3
CASSESSFVFYEQYF	TGTGCCAGCAGTGAAAGCTCCTTTGTCTTCTACGAGCAGTACTTC	TRBJ2-7	-	-	TRBV6-1
CASSQGLAGGHEQYF	TGTGCCAGCAGTCAGGGACTAGCGGGAGGCCACGAGCAGTACTTC	TRBJ2-7	-	TRBD2	TRBV6-5
CASSLAGGRTSYEQYF	TGTGCCAGCAGCTTAGCAGGGGGCAGAACCTCCTACGAGCAGTACTTC	TRBJ2-7	-	TRBD1	TRBV11-2
CASTTGVNSNQPQHF	TGTGCCAGTACGACAGGAGTTAATAGCAATCAGCCCCAGCATTTT	TRBJ1-5	-	-	TRBV19
CASSSHGGQIIADTQYF	TGTGCCAGCAGCTCCCACGGGGGGCAGATAATTGCAGATACGCAGTATTTT	TRBJ2-3	once	-	TRBV7-9
CASSYRDRAIQPQHF	TGTGCCAGCAGTTACAGGGACAGGGCCATCCAGCCCCAGCATTTT	TRBJ1-5	once	TRBD1	TRBV6-5
CASTQSTSRTYNEQFF	TGTGCCAGCACCCAATCGACTAGCCGAACCTACAATGAGCAGTTCTTC	TRBJ2-1	-	TRBD2	TRBV11-2
CASSVGADPYEQYF	TGTGCCAGCAGCGTAGGGGCAGACCCCTACGAGCAGTACTTC	TRBJ2-7	-	-	TRBV9
CASQDTGGNQPQHF	TGTGCCAGCCAAGATACAGGAGGCAATCAGCCCCAGCATTTT	TRBJ1-5	few	-	TRBV18
CASSQYGGVEDYGYTF	TGTGCCAGCAGCCAATATGGAGGGGTCGAAGATTATGGCTACACCTTC	TRBJ1-2	-	-	TRBV3-1/TRBV3-2
CASISSLAGEVTNEQFF	TGTGCCAGCATCTCCTCGCTAGCGGGGGAGGTAACCAATGAGCAGTTCTTC	TRBJ2-1	-	TRBD2	TRBV5-4
CASSHRSLGGNEQFF	TGTGCCAGCAGCCACCGGTCCCTCGGGGGGAATGAGCAGTTCTTC	TRBJ2-1	-	TRBD2	TRBV7-8
CASTVGQSTGELFF	TGTGCCAGTACGGTGGGACAGTCCACCGGGGAGCTGTTTTTT	TRBJ2-2	-	TRBD1	TRBV19
CASSLAGQGVYEQYF	TGTGCCAGCAGCTTAGCGGGACAGGGGGTTTACGAGCAGTACTTC	TRBJ2-7	few	TRBD1	TRBV7-2
CASSVTGGSNQPQHF	TGTGCCAGCAGCGTAACAGGGGGTAGCAATCAGCCCCAGCATTTT	TRBJ1-5	-	TRBD1	TRBV9
CATTIFNEQFF	TGTGCCACCACTATCTTCAATGAGCAGTTCTTC	TRBJ2-1	-	-	TRBV19
CASSPGTGMGYGYTF	TGTGCCAGCAGCCCCGGGACAGGGATGGGCTATGGCTACACCTTC	TRBJ1-2	-	TRBD1	TRBV5-4
CASSLAPTGKGYEQYF	TGTGCCAGCAGCTTGGCCCCGACAGGGAAAGGCTACGAGCAGTACTTC	TRBJ2-7	once	TRBD1	TRBV5-6
CASTPWGRQETQYF	TGTGCCAGCACCCCTTGGGGCAGACAAGAGACCCAGTACTTC	TRBJ2-5	-	-	TRBV6-2/TRBV6-3
CASSLDGGRAAEQFF	TGTGCCAGCAGCTTAGATGGCGGGAGGGCCGCTGAGCAGTTCTTC	TRBJ2-1	-	TRBD2	TRBV11-3